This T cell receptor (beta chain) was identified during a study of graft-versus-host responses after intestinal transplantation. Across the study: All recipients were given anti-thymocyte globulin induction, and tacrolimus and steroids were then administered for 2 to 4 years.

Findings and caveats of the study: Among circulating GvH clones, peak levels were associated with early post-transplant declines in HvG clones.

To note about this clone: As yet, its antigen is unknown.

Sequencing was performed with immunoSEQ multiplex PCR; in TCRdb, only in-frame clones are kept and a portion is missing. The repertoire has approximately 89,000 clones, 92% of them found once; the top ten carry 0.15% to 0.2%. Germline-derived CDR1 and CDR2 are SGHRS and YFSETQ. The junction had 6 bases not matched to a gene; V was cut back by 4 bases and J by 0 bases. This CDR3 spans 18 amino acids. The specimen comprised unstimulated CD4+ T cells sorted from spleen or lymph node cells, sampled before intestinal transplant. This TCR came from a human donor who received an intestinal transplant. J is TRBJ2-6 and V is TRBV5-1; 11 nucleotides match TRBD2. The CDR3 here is CASSRTSGQSSGANVLTF. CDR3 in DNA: TGCGCCAGCAGCCGGACTAGCGGGCAGAGCTCTGGGGCCAACGTCCTGACTTTC.